The clone carrying this T cell receptor (beta chain) appeared a single time. Its antigen is as yet unknown. Cultured CD4+ T cells had their DNA profiled by the Oncomine TCR Beta short-read assay. TCRdb passed the PCR reads through MiXCR, listing each CDR3 protein once. The table shows around 20,000 distinct CDR3 sequences, with roughly 48% occurring only once. This record comes from a study of vaccination and CD4 T cells after COVID-19. In the study overall: SARS-CoV-2, HCoV-NL63, HCoV-OC43 and HCoV-229E supplied the overlapping spike peptides used to stimulate cells. Study outcomes and limitations: Although the median of SARS-CoV-2-reactive clonotypes rose from approximately 21 to 40, the change was not significant.

Germline V gene lookup returns CDR1 SEHNR and CDR2 FQNEAQ (reference sequence). Trimming cost V 5 bases and J 3 bases; bases outside gene matches: 8. The CDR3 is 15 residues long. Sample treatment: roughly 11-day PBMC culture with coronavirus spike peptide pools or control peptides (ViraFEST assay). Every positive PCR date fell between March and December 2020, earlier than the US Alpha, Beta and Delta variants. The sample in question was CD4+ T cells from blood, cultured in vitro, obtained before SARS-CoV-2 vaccination. The gene calls are TRBV7-9 and TRBJ2-3; TRBD2 matches at 7 bases. The clonotype originates from a human donor who had recovered from COVID-19. CDR3 sequence: CASSTSGGETDTQYF. In nucleotides, the CDR3 is TGTGCCAGCAGCACCTCTGGGGGGGAGACAGATACGCAGTATTTT.